This is a list of T cell receptor beta chains from one sample in a study of blood T cell repertoires in COVID-19. This table comes from immunoSEQ multiplex PCR, and its TCRdb copy is limited to in-frame clones, with some not included. The sample lists 95,000 to 150,000 clones, approximately 70% seen once, with 0.7% to 1% in the top ten. Sequencing was carried out using peripheral blood. The receptors shown here come from a human donor with acute or convalescent COVID-19. The donor label of this sample is uncertain. Both conserved end residues are part of each CDR3. Fields, in order: clone size, CDR3 length, V gene, D gene, J gene, CDR3 DNA, CDR3 protein. D genes are given only for firm matches. Clone sizes are given selectively: once, few, many, or a class where the clone is expanded.

clone_size: -
cdr3_length: 14
v_call: TRBV9
d_call: -
j_call: TRBJ1-1
cdr3_nt: TGTGCCAGCAGCGTAGATCGCAGGGGAACTGAAGCTTTCTTT
cdr3_aa: CASSVDRRGTEAFF

clone_size: few
cdr3_length: 15
v_call: TRBV28
d_call: -
j_call: TRBJ1-4
cdr3_nt: TGTGCCAGCAGCGAACTACCGGGGTCGGGTGAAAAACTGTTTTTT
cdr3_aa: CASSELPGSGEKLFF

clone_size: -
cdr3_length: 14
v_call: TRBV3-1/TRBV3-2
d_call: TRBD2
j_call: TRBJ2-1
cdr3_nt: TGTGCCAGCAGCCAAGAATGGAGCGGGGGGGGCCAGTTCTTC
cdr3_aa: CASSQEWSGGGQFF

clone_size: few
cdr3_length: 15
v_call: TRBV27
d_call: TRBD2
j_call: TRBJ2-1
cdr3_nt: TGTGCCAGCAGTTTTGGAGCGGGGGGGCCTTCGAAGAAGTTCTTC
cdr3_aa: CASSFGAGGPSKKFF

clone_size: -
cdr3_length: 14
v_call: TRBV13
d_call: -
j_call: TRBJ2-4
cdr3_nt: TGTGCCAGCAGCTCTCTACTAGCCAAAAACATTCAGTACTTC
cdr3_aa: CASSSLLAKNIQYF

clone_size: few
cdr3_length: 15
v_call: TRBV19
d_call: -
j_call: TRBJ1-5
cdr3_nt: TGTGCCAGTAGTATTAGTACAGCGAGGGGGCAGCCCCAGCATTTT
cdr3_aa: CASSISTARGQPQHF

clone_size: few
cdr3_length: 14
v_call: TRBV9
d_call: TRBD2
j_call: TRBJ2-1
cdr3_nt: TGTGCCAGCAGGGGACTAGCGGAGGCCAATGAGCAGTTCTTC
cdr3_aa: CASRGLAEANEQFF

clone_size: -
cdr3_length: 14
v_call: TRBV24-1
d_call: -
j_call: TRBJ1-6
cdr3_nt: TGTGCCACCAGTGATGGGAGTTTTAATTCACCCCTCCACTTT
cdr3_aa: CATSDGSFNSPLHF

clone_size: -
cdr3_length: 11
v_call: TRBV20-1
d_call: -
j_call: TRBJ1-2
cdr3_nt: TGCAGTGTCCAGGGCAACTATGGCTACACCTTC
cdr3_aa: CSVQGNYGYTF

clone_size: once
cdr3_length: 15
v_call: TRBV3-1/TRBV3-2
d_call: TRBD1
j_call: TRBJ1-2
cdr3_nt: TGTGCCAGCAGCCCGGGGGACAGGGGGTTTTATGGCTACACCTTC
cdr3_aa: CASSPGDRGFYGYTF

clone_size: -
cdr3_length: 15
v_call: TRBV29-1
d_call: -
j_call: TRBJ2-3
cdr3_nt: TGCAGCGCCCCTACGGGTCCTAGCGGCACAGATACGCAGTATTTT
cdr3_aa: CSAPTGPSGTDTQYF

clone_size: few
cdr3_length: 12
v_call: TRBV6-5
d_call: -
j_call: TRBJ1-2
cdr3_nt: TGTGCCAGCAGGACCAGGGTTTCCGGCTACACCTTC
cdr3_aa: CASRTRVSGYTF

clone_size: medium-sized
cdr3_length: 15
v_call: TRBV5-1
d_call: TRBD1
j_call: TRBJ2-6
cdr3_nt: TGCGCCAGCAGCTTGCCGGGACAGGGCCTCAACGTCCTGACTTTC
cdr3_aa: CASSLPGQGLNVLTF

clone_size: -
cdr3_length: 14
v_call: TRBV6-1
d_call: -
j_call: TRBJ1-3
cdr3_nt: TGTGCCAGCAGTGAAAGGGGAAAAGGAAACACCATATATTTT
cdr3_aa: CASSERGKGNTIYF

clone_size: -
cdr3_length: 14
v_call: TRBV6-1
d_call: -
j_call: TRBJ2-2
cdr3_nt: TGTGCCAGCAGTCTGACAGCGAACACCGGGGAGCTGTTTTTT
cdr3_aa: CASSLTANTGELFF

clone_size: few
cdr3_length: 15
v_call: TRBV11-2
d_call: -
j_call: TRBJ1-6
cdr3_nt: TGTGCCAGCAGCTTAGGGACATTGTATAATTCACCCCTCCACTTT
cdr3_aa: CASSLGTLYNSPLHF

clone_size: -
cdr3_length: 15
v_call: TRBV2
d_call: TRBD1
j_call: TRBJ1-2
cdr3_nt: TGTGCCAGCAGTGAAGAGGGACAGGGGACCTATGGCTACACCTTC
cdr3_aa: CASSEEGQGTYGYTF

clone_size: -
cdr3_length: 15
v_call: TRBV7-9
d_call: TRBD1
j_call: TRBJ2-3
cdr3_nt: TGTGCCAGCAGCCGGGGACAGGGAGTCCCGGATACGCAGTATTTT
cdr3_aa: CASSRGQGVPDTQYF

clone_size: -
cdr3_length: 13
v_call: TRBV25-1
d_call: -
j_call: TRBJ1-2
cdr3_nt: TGTGCCAGCAGCTTTGGGCTGCACTATGGCTACACCTTC
cdr3_aa: CASSFGLHYGYTF

clone_size: once
cdr3_length: 18
v_call: TRBV7-6
d_call: TRBD2
j_call: TRBJ2-5
cdr3_nt: TGTGCCAGCAGCTCAAGCGCCCGACTAGCGGGGGGGAGGGAGACCCAGTACTTC
cdr3_aa: CASSSSARLAGGRETQYF

clone_size: many
cdr3_length: 15
v_call: TRBV3-1/TRBV3-2
d_call: -
j_call: TRBJ1-4
cdr3_nt: TGTGCCAGCAGCCACGGGGGGTCTAGGGTTGGAAAACTGTTTTTT
cdr3_aa: CASSHGGSRVGKLFF

clone_size: many
cdr3_length: 15
v_call: TRBV7-9
d_call: TRBD1
j_call: TRBJ1-1
cdr3_nt: TGTGCCAGCAGCTCAGGACAGGCCCAAGGATCTGAAGCTTTCTTT
cdr3_aa: CASSSGQAQGSEAFF

clone_size: many
cdr3_length: 14
v_call: TRBV28
d_call: -
j_call: TRBJ2-2
cdr3_nt: TGTGCCGGCCGCCTCCGGGGTAGACACGGGGAGCTGTTTTTT
cdr3_aa: CAGRLRGRHGELFF

clone_size: -
cdr3_length: 14
v_call: TRBV7-2
d_call: -
j_call: TRBJ2-1
cdr3_nt: TGTGCCAGCAGCTTAGCGGGCGCGAGTAATGAGCAGTTCTTC
cdr3_aa: CASSLAGASNEQFF

clone_size: -
cdr3_length: 17
v_call: TRBV4-2
d_call: -
j_call: TRBJ1-6
cdr3_nt: TGTGCCAGCAGCCAAAAAAGAGAGGGGACACCATTAGGGACCCTCCACTTT
cdr3_aa: CASSQKREGTPLGTLHF

clone_size: -
cdr3_length: 12
v_call: TRBV2
d_call: -
j_call: TRBJ1-1
cdr3_nt: TGTGCCAGCGGGGGGGAATACACTGAAGCTTTCTTT
cdr3_aa: CASGGEYTEAFF

clone_size: -
cdr3_length: 13
v_call: TRBV6-5
d_call: -
j_call: TRBJ1-2
cdr3_nt: TGTGCCAGCAGTACGACAGTTAACTATGGCTACACCTTC
cdr3_aa: CASSTTVNYGYTF

clone_size: -
cdr3_length: 16
v_call: TRBV28
d_call: -
j_call: TRBJ1-5
cdr3_nt: TGTGCCAGCAGGCCGCTCAGGGCTGGAGGCAATCAGCCCCAGCATTTT
cdr3_aa: CASRPLRAGGNQPQHF

clone_size: -
cdr3_length: 16
v_call: TRBV24-1
d_call: TRBD2
j_call: TRBJ2-5
cdr3_nt: TGTGCCACCAGTGATTTGCAGTTCGGGGGGCAAGAGACCCAGTACTTC
cdr3_aa: CATSDLQFGGQETQYF

clone_size: -
cdr3_length: 15
v_call: TRBV19
d_call: TRBD1
j_call: TRBJ1-2
cdr3_nt: TGTGCCAGTAGTATCGGGACAGGGGGCGCCTATGGCTACACCTTC
cdr3_aa: CASSIGTGGAYGYTF

clone_size: once
cdr3_length: 16
v_call: TRBV9
d_call: -
j_call: TRBJ2-3
cdr3_nt: TGTGCCAGCAGCGTAGGAGACGGCAGGGGCGCAGATACGCAGTATTTT
cdr3_aa: CASSVGDGRGADTQYF

clone_size: -
cdr3_length: 16
v_call: TRBV18
d_call: -
j_call: TRBJ1-3
cdr3_nt: TGTGCCAGCTCACCCCCGGTCACAGGCTCTGGAAACACCATATATTTT
cdr3_aa: CASSPPVTGSGNTIYF

clone_size: -
cdr3_length: 12
v_call: TRBV12-1
d_call: -
j_call: TRBJ1-4
cdr3_nt: TGTGCCAGCGGGGCCACACGAGAAAAACTGTTTTTT
cdr3_aa: CASGATREKLFF

clone_size: -
cdr3_length: 15
v_call: TRBV4-1
d_call: -
j_call: TRBJ1-2
cdr3_nt: TGCGCCAGCAGCCCCCAAAGCGGGAGGGTGGATGGCTACACCTTC
cdr3_aa: CASSPQSGRVDGYTF

clone_size: -
cdr3_length: 15
v_call: TRBV18
d_call: TRBD1
j_call: TRBJ1-2
cdr3_nt: TGTGCCAGCTCGAAGGGACAGGGGGAGAGCTATGGCTACACCTTC
cdr3_aa: CASSKGQGESYGYTF

clone_size: few
cdr3_length: 12
v_call: TRBV30
d_call: -
j_call: TRBJ1-4
cdr3_nt: TGTGCCTGGAGTGTACTTAATGAAAAACTGTTTTTT
cdr3_aa: CAWSVLNEKLFF

clone_size: -
cdr3_length: 14
v_call: TRBV7-9
d_call: -
j_call: TRBJ1-1
cdr3_nt: TGTGCCAGCAGCCGGGGTTCGGGGGACACTGAAGCTTTCTTT
cdr3_aa: CASSRGSGDTEAFF

clone_size: few
cdr3_length: 13
v_call: TRBV11-2
d_call: -
j_call: TRBJ2-1
cdr3_nt: TGTGCCAGCAGCTTGGCCAGGCTGAATGAGCAGTTCTTC
cdr3_aa: CASSLARLNEQFF

clone_size: -
cdr3_length: 16
v_call: TRBV7-2
d_call: TRBD2
j_call: TRBJ2-4
cdr3_nt: TGTGCCAGCAGCTGGGGACTAGCGGGGGACGGCGACATTCAGTACTTC
cdr3_aa: CASSWGLAGDGDIQYF

clone_size: few
cdr3_length: 16
v_call: TRBV19
d_call: TRBD1
j_call: TRBJ1-4
cdr3_nt: TGTGCCAGTAGTGTCCTCGGGACAGGGGGGCGAGAAAAACTGTTTTTT
cdr3_aa: CASSVLGTGGREKLFF

clone_size: -
cdr3_length: 16
v_call: TRBV7-9
d_call: -
j_call: TRBJ1-4
cdr3_nt: TGTGCCAGCAGCTTAGTTTTCGGTGGAGATGCTGAAAAACTGTTTTTT
cdr3_aa: CASSLVFGGDAEKLFF

clone_size: -
cdr3_length: 15
v_call: TRBV28
d_call: -
j_call: TRBJ2-1
cdr3_nt: TGTGCCAGCAGGAGGAGCACTTTTTCTAACAATGAGCAGTTCTTC
cdr3_aa: CASRRSTFSNNEQFF

clone_size: -
cdr3_length: 18
v_call: TRBV6-1
d_call: TRBD1
j_call: TRBJ2-4
cdr3_nt: TGTGCCAGCAGTGCCCAAATACAGGGGGCTATGGCCAAAAACATTCAGTACTTC
cdr3_aa: CASSAQIQGAMAKNIQYF

clone_size: -
cdr3_length: 12
v_call: TRBV5-4
d_call: -
j_call: TRBJ1-4
cdr3_nt: TGTGCCAGCAGCTTGAGGGGGGAAAAACTGTTTTTT
cdr3_aa: CASSLRGEKLFF

clone_size: many
cdr3_length: 15
v_call: TRBV9
d_call: TRBD1
j_call: TRBJ2-2
cdr3_nt: TGTGCCAGCAGCCCGGGACAGGGGGCGCCCGGGGAGCTGTTTTTT
cdr3_aa: CASSPGQGAPGELFF

clone_size: -
cdr3_length: 14
v_call: TRBV13
d_call: -
j_call: TRBJ1-6
cdr3_nt: TGTGCCAGCAGCACGGCGGCGGCTAATTCACCCCTCCACTTT
cdr3_aa: CASSTAAANSPLHF

clone_size: -
cdr3_length: 15
v_call: TRBV7-9
d_call: TRBD1
j_call: TRBJ1-3
cdr3_nt: TGTGCCAGCAGCTTGGGACAGGGCCAAGGAAACACCATATATTTT
cdr3_aa: CASSLGQGQGNTIYF

clone_size: once
cdr3_length: 14
v_call: TRBV5-4
d_call: -
j_call: TRBJ1-2
cdr3_nt: TGTGCCAGCAGCTTGGAATGGTCAGGTCATGGCTACACCTTC
cdr3_aa: CASSLEWSGHGYTF